This TCR beta chain is from a study of shared T cell receptors in the human thymus. Unmatched junction bases numbered 9, after V lost 4 bases and J lost 9 bases. The CDR3 is made up of 14 amino acids. Germline V gene data show CDR1 as SGHTA and CDR2 as FQGNSA. Clones were sequenced by immunoSEQ multiplex PCR, and TCRdb holds only the in-frame ones, with some missing. The sample includes 550,000 to 800,000 clones, approximately 85% of them seen just once. This same sample was also part of a study on human thymus T cells. That investigation notes: Among the donors, all were healthy Finnish infants having corrective surgery for congenital heart defects. Surgeons resected thymus tissue during corrective heart surgery. Both thymic and peripheral blood repertoires showed apparently biased V and J usage. Highly overlapping thymic repertoires among unrelated individuals were reported in related research.

This sequence was found in a girl under two years old with a congenital heart defect. V usage is TRBV7-2 and J usage is TRBJ2-1; TRBD1 agrees at 7 bases. What was sequenced was thymocytes. The DNA of the CDR3 is TGTGCCAGCAGCTGGGGACAGAGAGGATTTGAGCAGTTCTTC. Protein product: CASSWGQRGFEQFF.